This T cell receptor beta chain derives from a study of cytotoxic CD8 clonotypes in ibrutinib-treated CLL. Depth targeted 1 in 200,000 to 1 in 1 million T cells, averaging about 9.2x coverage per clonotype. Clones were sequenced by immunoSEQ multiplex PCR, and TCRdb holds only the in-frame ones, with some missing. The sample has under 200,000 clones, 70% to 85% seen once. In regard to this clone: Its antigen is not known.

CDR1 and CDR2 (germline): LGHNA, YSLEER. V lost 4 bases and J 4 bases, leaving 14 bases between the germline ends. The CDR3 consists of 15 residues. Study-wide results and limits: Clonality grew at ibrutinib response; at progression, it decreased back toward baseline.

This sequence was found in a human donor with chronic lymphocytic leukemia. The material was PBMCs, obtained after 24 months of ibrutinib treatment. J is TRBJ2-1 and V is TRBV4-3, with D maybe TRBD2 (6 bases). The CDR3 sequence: CASSPTMAGYNEQFF. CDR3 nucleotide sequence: TGCGCCAGCAGCCCGACCATGGCGGGGTACAATGAGCAGTTCTTC.